This entry is about one T cell receptor (beta chain). The table lists this clone with a count of one. Its antigen has not been determined. No per-base quality is available; no much larger clone lies one base away. To prepare the library, the immunoSEQ multiplex PCR assay was applied. DNA from the CD4+ T cells that had been cultured and isolated underwent TCR beta CDR3 sequencing. In the paper's pipeline: The analysis removed non-productive TCR sequences, trimmed reads to the CDR3 region, and retained only CDR3s that were 7 or more amino acids long. The MANAFEST web app was used to identify antigen-specific clonotypes by comparing expansion in peptide wells with expansion in reference cultures. To be called positive, a clone needed expansion at FDR<0.05 compared with the reference and with all other wells, an odds ratio greater than 5, and a frequency greater than 0.1% in two replicate wells. Clonotypes significantly expanded in SARS-CoV-2 spike wells and in at least one common cold coronavirus spike condition were defined as cross-reactive. Levenshtein distance calculated with the stringdist R package was used to assess CDR3 similarity, and unrooted trees were constructed with ape in R 3.6.1. This is the immuneACCESS table as TCRdb keeps it, with only in-frame sequences that have V and J called. A part of the clones is gone; compared with another copy, unresolved V genes explain less than half, and the rest is unexplained. V and J calls and clone size are given by that table; D and trimming were obtained from the DNA. The sample table records 45,000 or so clones; about 70% of these occur just once. 10% to 15% of the sample goes to the ten largest clones.

Trimming removed 3 bases from V and 4 bases from J, leaving 21 bases between the germline ends. In the germline V gene (reference sequence), CDR1 corresponds to DFQATT and CDR2 to SNEGSKA. Reading from cysteine to phenylalanine, the CDR3 counts 16 amino acids. This entry keeps only the CDR3 DNA: 48 bases, framed from base 1. This record belongs to a study of vaccination effects on CD4 cells after COVID-19 (dated by TCRdb to the early 2020s). Study-wide context: In the ViraFEST assay, PBMC were stimulated with viral peptide pools, and TCR sequencing was then used to find antigen-specific CD4+ T cell clonotypes based on their expansion. Each participant received two doses of an mRNA SARS-CoV-2 vaccine, either BNT162b2 or mRNA-1273. In a couple of convalescent patients, pre-vaccine samples were collected 16 days and one week ahead of the first dose, 142 and 148 days after COVID-19 diagnosis. Some 2.2 million PBMC per well were cultured in IMDM with about 4.6% human AB serum, roughly 10 IU/ml IL-2 and gentamicin, plus 10 ug/ml peptides. SARS-CoV-2 spike-specific CD4+ TCR repertoires from before and after mRNA vaccination were compared in COVID-19 convalescent patients and in infection-naive vaccine recipients. A total of ten to eleven COVID-19 convalescent patients and a few SARS-CoV-2-naive healthy vaccine recipients were included in the full study. The Oncomine TCR Beta short-read assay on an Illumina iSeq 100 was used to sequence cultures from other donors in the study. Results the study describes overall, beyond this receptor: In convalescent patients, the post-vaccine spike-reactive repertoire consisted mainly of new vaccine-induced clones, largely distinct from infection-induced clones. Clones induced by infection and clones induced by vaccination both contracted markedly at late timepoints after vaccination, which fits with T cell responses waning over time. Limitations of the study were the small number of convalescent patients and the absence of early post-infection timepoints.

After more than nine days of culture, CD4+ T cells were isolated with the EasySep CD4+ T cell isolation kit. PCR-confirmed SARS-CoV-2 infection had occurred in convalescent patients between March and December 2020, before the Alpha, Beta and Delta variants emerged in the United States. Half of the culture medium was replaced with fresh IL-2-containing medium on days 3 and 7. Unless noted otherwise, every peptide stimulation condition was cultured in triplicate wells. Using Ficoll-Paque Plus gradient centrifugation, PBMC were separated from whole blood and then either used fresh or cryopreserved at -140C. The QIAamp micro DNA kit was used to extract genomic DNA from the cultured CD4+ T cells.

The sequence came from a human donor who had a prior SARS-CoV-2 infection. This chain is built from TRBV20-1 and TRBJ1-1; a tentative D match to TRBD1 spans 6 bases. The sample in question was CD4+ T cells from PBMCs cultured without peptide, obtained before COVID-19 vaccination. CDR3 sequence: CSASGGWAGSGTEAFF. Read as DNA, the sequence is TGCAGTGCTAGTGGGGGCTGGGCGGGGTCTGGCACTGAAGCTTTCTTT.